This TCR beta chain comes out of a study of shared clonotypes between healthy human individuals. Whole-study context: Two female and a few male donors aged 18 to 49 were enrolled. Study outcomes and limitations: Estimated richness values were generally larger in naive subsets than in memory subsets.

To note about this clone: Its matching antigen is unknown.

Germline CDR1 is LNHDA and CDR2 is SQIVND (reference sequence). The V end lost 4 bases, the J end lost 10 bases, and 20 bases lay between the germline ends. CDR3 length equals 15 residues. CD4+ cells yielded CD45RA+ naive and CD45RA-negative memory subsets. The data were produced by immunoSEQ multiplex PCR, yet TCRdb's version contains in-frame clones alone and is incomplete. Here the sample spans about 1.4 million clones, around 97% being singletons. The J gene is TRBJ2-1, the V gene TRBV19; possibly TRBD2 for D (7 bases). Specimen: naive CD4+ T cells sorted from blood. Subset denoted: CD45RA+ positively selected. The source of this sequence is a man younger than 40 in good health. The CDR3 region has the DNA TGTGCCAGTAGTACTAATTGGGGGCGGGAGATAGAGCAGTTCTTC. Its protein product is CASSTNWGREIEQFF.